This T cell receptor beta chain is drawn from a study of identical twins. Broader study findings: Findings depended on cross-sectional statistics rather than tracking the same donors.

cDNA molecules carried unique molecular identifiers, and template switching added a universal primer site. TCRdb reanalysed the 5' RACE reads using MiXCR and keeps one entry per CDR3 protein. Among around 680,000 distinct CDR3 sequences listed, 8.6% were seen once. Per germline, CDR1 SGHTA and CDR2 FQGNSA. V lost 1 base to trimming and J lost 6 bases, with 9 bases between them. The CDR3 consists of 13 residues. About this clonotype itself: The antigen remains unidentified.

These data also featured in a second study, about yellow fever vaccine responses in identical twins.

This clonotype was obtained from a woman between 18 and 29 years old in good health. The chain combines TRBV7-2 with TRBJ1-1; D unclear. The source material was PBMCs. CDR3: CASSLVANAEAFF. CDR3 in DNA: TGTGCCAGCAGCTTAGTTGCTAATGCTGAAGCTTTCTTT.